What follows are 18 T cell receptor beta chains derived from one specimen sequenced in a study of T cells after yellow fever vaccination. MiXCR was run by TCRdb on the 5' RACE reads, yielding one entry per CDR3 protein. The table has hundreds of thousands of distinct CDR3 sequences, under 9% seen once; the top ten hold approximately 3.5%. The sequenced sample was CD4+ T cells sorted from PBMCs, obtained 5 days after the yellow fever booster vaccination. Every receptor here comes from a man younger than 35 who received the YFV17D yellow fever vaccine.

Many counts were recorded for this clonotype. The V gene is TRBV19, the J gene TRBJ1-1, with no clear D. Germline V CDR1 and CDR2: LNHDA, SQIVND (reference sequence). The V end was cut by 0 bases, the J end by 0 bases, with 11 bases between. This CDR3 contains 16 residues. CDR3 sequence (DNA): TGTGCCAGTAGTATAGATCGGGTGACCTTGAACACTGAAGCTTTCTTT. This sequence encodes CASSIDRVTLNTEAFF.

This chain links TRBV5-4 with TRBJ2-1, with D possibly being TRBD2 (6 bases). Germline V gene lookup returns CDR1 SGHNT and CDR2 YYREEE (reference sequence). The CDR3 runs 15 residues. Trimming took 4 bases from V and 3 from J, leaving 14 bases between them. The CDR3 reads CASSPGTPLYNEQFF. CDR3 bases: TGTGCCAGCAGCCCCGGGACTCCCCTCTACAATGAGCAGTTCTTC.

The chain is built from TRBV7-9 and TRBJ2-2, with D perhaps TRBD2 (6 bases). Germline CDR1 reads SEHNR; CDR2 reads FQNEAQ (reference sequence). Deletions cut 5 bases from V and 7 bases from J, with 14 bases between. The CDR3 sequence is 14 residues long. This chain's CDR3 is CASSPEAGSGELFF. The CDR3 nucleotides are TGTGCCAGCAGCCCCGAGGCGGGGAGCGGGGAGCTGTTTTTT.

The chain couples TRBV12-3 or TRBV12-4 to TRBJ2-3, with TRBD2 matching 14 bases. The CDR3 length is 16 residues. The junction had 7 bases not matched to a gene; V was cut back by 7 bases and J by 4 bases. CDR3 in amino acids: CASIAGTSGGSDTQYF. The CDR3 DNA reads as TGTGCCAGCATCGCCGGGACTAGCGGGGGTTCAGATACGCAGTATTTT.

This clonotype has more than one count but fewer than ten. The rearrangement joins TRBV27 to TRBJ2-1; no definite D call. The CDR3 is made up of 14 amino acids. Trimming stripped 0 bases from V and 8 bases from J, with 11 bases between. Per germline, CDR1 MNHEY and CDR2 SMNVEV (reference sequence). This CDR3 reads CASSLSAAFDEQFF. CDR3 DNA: TGTGCCAGCAGTTTATCTGCCGCCTTCGATGAGCAGTTCTTC.

This clonotype has more than one count but fewer than ten. The chain combines TRBV21-1 with TRBJ2-5; TRBD2 is taken as the D call from the table, unchecked against the DNA. TRBV21-1 is assigned pseudogene status. The CDR3 is made up of 14 amino acids. In nucleotides, the CDR3 is TGTGCCAGCAGCAGGACTAGAGCCACCGTAACCCAGTACTTC. It encodes CASSRTRATVTQYF.

This clonotype was seen only a few times. The CDR3 sequence is CATSRGETQYF. The CDR3 coding sequence is TGTGCCACCAGCAGAGGGGAGACCCAGTACTTC. The chain recombines TRBV15 with TRBJ2-5, with no clear D. Germline-derived CDR1 and CDR2 are LNHNV and YYDKDF (reference sequence). V lost 1 base and J 5 bases, leaving 2 bases between the germline ends. This CDR3 is 11 amino acids long.

This clonotype was observed a few times. The chain combines TRBV14 with TRBJ2-2; 10 bases are shared with TRBD1. The germline CDR1 and CDR2 sequences are SGHDN and FVKESK. The J segment lost 4 bases and the V segment lost 4 bases, leaving 0 bases of the junction unmatched. The CDR3 runs 14 residues. This chain's CDR3 is CASSRDRGTGELFF. For the CDR3, the DNA is TGTGCCAGCAGCCGGGACAGGGGCACCGGGGAGCTGTTTTTT.

This clonotype was observed many times. The CDR3 loop is CASRGEQGNTEAFF. The CDR3 region has the DNA TGTGCCAGCAGGGGGGAACAGGGGAACACTGAAGCTTTCTTT. V gene TRBV2 combines with J gene TRBJ1-1; D is perhaps TRBD1 (6 bases). Trimming pared 6 bases from V and 1 base from J, leaving 12 bases between. Germline V gene lookup returns CDR1 SNHLY and CDR2 FYNNEI. CDR3 length: 14 amino acids.

This chain uses TRBV5-1 with TRBJ1-1; the D is unclear. The CDR3 consists of 13 residues. Deletions cut 4 bases from V and 1 base from J, with 8 bases between. Germline-derived CDR1 and CDR2 are SGHRS and YFSETQ. In DNA, the CDR3 is TGCGCCAGCAGCGACAATGAGAACACTGAAGCTTTCTTT. Its translation: CASSDNENTEAFF.

This clonotype came up a few times. V is TRBV20-1 and J is TRBJ2-3, with D possibly being TRBD1 or TRBD2 (5 bases each). From germline, CDR1 is DFQATT and CDR2 SNEGSKA (reference sequence). Trimming took 4 bases from V and 2 from J, leaving 16 bases between them. The CDR3 sequence is 15 residues long. CDR3: CSANKGDGTTDTQYF. The CDR3 region has the DNA TGCAGTGCTAATAAGGGCGACGGGACCACAGATACGCAGTATTTT.

V usage is TRBV30 and J usage is TRBJ2-3, with 12 bases fitting TRBD2. The CDR3 is 16 residues long. Trimming cost V 2 bases and J 4 bases; bases outside gene matches: 7. Germline V gives CDR1 GTSNPN, CDR2 SVGIG (reference sequence). CDR3 sequence: CAWSPGASGGADTQYF. CDR3 DNA sequence: TGTGCCTGGAGTCCAGGGGCTAGCGGGGGGGCAGATACGCAGTATTTT.

The table lists this clonotype with many counts. The chain joins TRBV12-3 or TRBV12-4 to TRBJ1-5; 8 nucleotides match TRBD1. CDR3 length equals 14 residues. With V trimmed by 5 bases and J by 5 bases, 5 bases remained unmatched. The CDR3 bases are TGTGCCAGCAGTGACGGGACAGGCCATCAGCCCCAGCATTTT. Translation: CASSDGTGHQPQHF.

This clonotype was counted ten times or more. This sequence joins TRBV6-2 or TRBV6-3 and TRBJ1-2, with 7 bases identical to TRBD1. J was trimmed by 3 bases and V by 5 bases; bases with no gene match: 9. The CDR3 runs to 15 residues. From germline, CDR1 is MNHEY and CDR2 SVGEGT. CDR3 amino acids: CASSRHRTGDYGYTF. CDR3 nucleotide sequence: TGTGCCAGCAGTCGCCACCGTACAGGGGACTATGGCTACACCTTC.

Many counts were recorded for this clonotype. This chain joins TRBV6-5 and TRBJ2-2; D remains ambiguous. Germline V gene sequence: CDR1 MNHEY, CDR2 SVGAGI. V was trimmed by 4 bases and J by 6 bases, leaving 6 bases between them. The CDR3 is 12 amino acids. The CDR3 reads CASSLVPGELFF. In DNA, the CDR3 is TGTGCCAGCAGTTTGGTCCCCGGGGAGCTGTTTTTT.

The chain is built from TRBV27 and TRBJ1-1, with 11 bases lining up with TRBD1. Germline V gene sequence: CDR1 MNHEY, CDR2 SMNVEV (reference sequence). This CDR3 contains 17 residues. The trim removed 5 bases at V and 0 bases at J, leaving 8 bases unmatched. The CDR3 nucleotides read TGTGCCAGCAGTCCCCGGGACAGGGGGGTTCTGAACACTGAAGCTTTCTTT. Translated: CASSPRDRGVLNTEAFF.

This clonotype has a handful of counts. The chain couples TRBV7-2 to TRBJ1-2, with a tentative D call TRBD1 (5 bases). Germline CDR1 SGHTA, CDR2 FQGNSA. The CDR3 is made up of 14 amino acids. The V end was cut by 1 base, the J end by 5 bases, with 11 bases between. DNA for the CDR3: TGTGCCAGCAGCTTAGAGAGACAGAGATATGGCTACACCTTC. It specifies CASSLERQRYGYTF. Full variable domain (outside the CDR3, taken from reference TRBV7-2 and TRBJ1-2): GAGVSQSPSNKVTEKGKDVELRCDPISGHTALYWYRQSLGQGLEFLIYFQGNSAPDKSGLPSDRFSAERTGGSVSTLTIQRTQQEDSAVYLCASSLERQRYGYTFGSGTRLTVV.

The chain has TRBV5-1 and TRBJ2-3, with D unclear. V was trimmed by 6 bases and J by 1 base, leaving 15 bases between them. Germline CDR1 reads SGHRS; CDR2 reads YFSETQ. The CDR3 has 15 amino acids. CDR3 bases: TGCGCCAGCAACCCCGACGGGCAGGGCACAGATACGCAGTATTTT. This gives the protein CASNPDGQGTDTQYF.